This T cell receptor (beta chain) originates from a study of CD8 T cell repertoires and HIV-1 epitope variants. Study details: Separate wells received one of Twenty-five Gag or Nef variant peptides. Equal numbers of autologous T cell-negative cells presented antigen to enriched T cells.

Note on this clone: The target antigen is unknown.

The protocol was immunoSEQ multiplex PCR, while the TCRdb copy is restricted to in-frame clones and leaves out a portion. This sample yields almost 4,500 clones, of which about 64% are seen a single time; less than 55% belongs to the top ten. The germline V gene encodes CDR1 SGHVS and CDR2 FQNEAQ. The CDR3 consists of 19 residues. The ends lost 1 base at V and 2 bases at J; junction bases unmatched: 10. J is TRBJ2-3 and V is TRBV7-8; 12 positions match TRBD2. The sample taken for sequencing was cultured CD8+ T cells derived from PBMCs. The receptor was derived from a male donor with HIV. The CDR3 DNA reads TGTGCCAGCAGCTTAGACGCTAGCGGGAGGGCCGTAGACACAGATACGCAGTATTTT. The encoded protein is CASSLDASGRAVDTDTQYF.